This entry features one T cell receptor beta chain sequence. The sample is drawn from a study of blood T cell repertoires in COVID-19. Looking at the study overall: Sample material is recorded as cDNA or gDNA derived from T cells, B-cell-depleted T cells, or PBMCs.

This table comes from immunoSEQ multiplex PCR, and its TCRdb copy is limited to in-frame clones, with some not included. The table has 150,000 to 200,000 clones, about 80% seen once. CDR1 is MDHEN, CDR2 SYDVKM, per germline. The CDR3 has 16 amino acids. Trimming cost V 2 bases and J 1 base, with 15 bases left between them. The chain recombines TRBV28 with TRBJ2-7, with D possibly being TRBD1 (5 bases). The clonotype originates from a man aged 50 to 59 who had recovered from COVID-19. The sequencing sample was made of PBMCs or T cells enriched from blood (not recorded which). This CDR3 reads CASSLLQGVLSYEQYF. The CDR3 DNA is TGTGCCAGCAGTTTACTTCAGGGCGTCTTATCCTACGAGCAGTACTTC. Complete variable domain (other parts from reference TRBV28 and TRBJ2-7): DVKVTQSSRYLVKRTGEKVFLECVQDMDHENMFWYRQDPGLGLRLIYFSYDVKMKEKGDIPEGYSVSREKKERFSLILESASTNQTSMYLCASSLLQGVLSYEQYFGPGTRLTVT.